The clone carrying this T cell receptor (beta chain) has just a few counts. As yet, its antigen is unknown. This record belongs to a study of glioma-infiltrating T cells after dendritic cell vaccination. Study details: Between about 2002 and 2013, patients got autologous tumor lysate-pulsed dendritic cell vaccines. Dendritic cells derived from monocytes and pulsed with autologous tumor lysate formed the vaccine. At biweekly intervals, patients got three intradermal dendritic cell vaccine injections.

As for time point: after dendritic cell vaccination, including at tumor progression/relapse. Whole-study results and caveats: Only a small number of patients had complete blood and tumor samples.

The J segment lost 3 bases and the V segment lost 2 bases, leaving 3 bases of the junction unmatched. The CDR3 consists of 14 residues. The germline V gene has CDR1 SGHTA and CDR2 FQGNSA. Sequencing used immunoSEQ multiplex PCR; TCRdb keeps in-frame clones, though not all of them. The sample consists of some 60,000 clones, roughly four fifths of them appearing once. The source of this sequence is a human donor with glioblastoma. The chain uses TRBV7-2 and TRBJ1-1, with 7 bases fitting TRBD1. This specimen was blood, taken after dendritic cell vaccination. DNA of the CDR3: TGTGCCAGCAGCTTATATACAGGGGACACTGAAGCTTTCTTT. Translation gives CASSLYTGDTEAFF.